This T cell receptor beta chain was documented in a study of blood T cell repertoires in COVID-19. Produced via immunoSEQ multiplex PCR; TCRdb's table is partial and in-frame only. Of 200,000 to 300,000 clones in the sample, more than 75% were seen once. CDR1 MRHNA and CDR2 SNTAGT come from the germline V gene. V was pared by 6 bases and J by 7 bases, with 8 bases of the junction left unmatched. There are 15 residues in the CDR3. This clonotype was sampled from a woman in her thirties or forties with acute COVID-19. The specimen was PBMCs or T cells enriched from blood (not recorded which). The chain has TRBV6-4 and TRBJ2-1; 11 bases fit TRBD2. The CDR3 protein is CASRPLAGAINEQFF. The DNA of the CDR3 is TGTGCCAGCAGACCACTAGCGGGAGCGATAAATGAGCAGTTCTTC.